This is a list of T cell receptor beta chains from one sample in a study of breast tumors, draining lymph nodes, adjacent tissues. TCRdb ran MiXCR on the multiplex PCR reads and lists one entry per CDR3 protein. The profile covers approximately 100,000 distinct CDR3 sequences, with roughly 29% appearing a single time and approximately 6% taken by the ten largest. Sequencing was done on a sample of axillary lymph node tissue. The receptors stem from a female donor with breast cancer. Some clones in this sample may be carry-over from other donors' samples. Both conserved end residues are part of each CDR3. D genes are given only for firm matches. Where a row states a size, it is once, few, many or the class of an expanded clone; other rows omit it.

length,J,V,D,size,CDR3
14,TRBJ1-1,TRBV12-3/TRBV12-4,NA,few,CASSSTQGTSEAFF
16,TRBJ1-4,TRBV18,TRBD1,many,CASSPVIGTGDEKLFF
14,TRBJ2-7,TRBV18,NA,many,CASSPGTLRYEQYF
15,TRBJ1-1,TRBV12-3/TRBV12-4,NA,few,CASSPELRVNTEAFF
14,TRBJ1-6,TRBV5-5,TRBD1,NA,CASSSDRAGSPLHF
14,TRBJ1-3,TRBV6-2/TRBV6-3,NA,NA,CASKSGVSGNTIYF
14,TRBJ1-2,TRBV10-3,NA,many,CAISAGQAGDGYTF
13,TRBJ2-1,TRBV4-2,NA,many,CASSQGGSSEQFF
15,TRBJ1-5,TRBV4-1,NA,NA,CASSQDQFTIEPQHF
14,TRBJ1-3,TRBV20-1,NA,many,CSADVGSTGNTIYF
14,TRBJ2-5,TRBV9,NA,NA,CASSFRDSQDTQYF
15,TRBJ1-2,TRBV6-5,NA,many,CASSHLGQVQGGYTF
15,TRBJ2-3,TRBV18,NA,NA,CASSESGPGTDTQYF
13,TRBJ1-3,TRBV7-9,NA,many,CASSPDPGNTIYF
15,TRBJ1-3,TRBV30,NA,many,CAWSQDGSSGNTIYF
15,TRBJ2-1,TRBV10-3,TRBD1,many,CAIMENRGPYNEQFF
13,TRBJ2-7,TRBV28,NA,many,CASSVSGRHEQYF
15,TRBJ1-1,TRBV9,NA,many,CASTSPGTVNTEAFF
15,TRBJ1-5,TRBV6-6,NA,many,CASSYSSGGGQPQHF
16,TRBJ1-1,TRBV6-6,NA,NA,CASSTSHGRGTGEAFF
13,TRBJ2-3,TRBV7-2,NA,NA,CASSLRNADTQYF
12,TRBJ2-1,TRBV6-2/TRBV6-3,NA,many,CASGDPYNEQFF
14,TRBJ2-2,TRBV5-1,NA,many,CASSLLGETGELFF
15,TRBJ1-2,TRBV14,TRBD1,many,CASSQGTGGVYGYTF
13,TRBJ1-5,TRBV6-4,NA,NA,CASSYDRNQPQHF
17,TRBJ1-1,TRBV9,TRBD1,NA,CASSVSPRQGANTEAFF
13,TRBJ1-4,TRBV20-1,TRBD1,many,CSAGQGNNEKLFF
14,TRBJ1-2,TRBV19,TRBD1,many,CASSVGDRGNGYTF
17,TRBJ1-3,TRBV6-6,NA,many,CASSPRSDGKSRNTIYF
11,TRBJ1-2,TRBV12-3/TRBV12-4,NA,many,CACAGDYGYTF
16,TRBJ2-7,TRBV4-3,TRBD2,NA,CASSQVAGTSSYEQYF
15,TRBJ1-1,TRBV20-1,NA,NA,CSAPLRQGMNTEAFF
17,TRBJ2-6,TRBV27,NA,many,CASSLGQRSSGANVLTF
12,TRBJ1-2,TRBV2,NA,NA,CASRERGYGYTF
15,TRBJ1-5,TRBV7-8,NA,many,CASSLGARGNQPQHF
17,TRBJ2-7,TRBV10-3,TRBD2,many,CAISESIGLAGVYEQYF
18,TRBJ2-1,TRBV20-1,TRBD2,many,CSASRTSGGASSYNEQFF
14,TRBJ2-1,TRBV7-3,TRBD2,many,CASSNLAGVNEQFF
14,TRBJ1-2,TRBV20-1,NA,many,CSARDHLKLYGYTF
16,TRBJ2-2,TRBV28,TRBD1,NA,CAGNPPGTGDHRELFF
17,TRBJ2-7,TRBV7-8,NA,NA,CASSFRPRRDGPYEQYF
16,TRBJ1-5,TRBV20-1,TRBD1,many,CSAEPGQMIGNQPQHF
15,TRBJ2-7,TRBV5-1,TRBD1,many,CASSSTGRLSYEQCF
13,TRBJ2-5,TRBV12-3/TRBV12-4,NA,many,CASSLRKGETQYF
13,TRBJ2-3,TRBV29-1,NA,many,CSVDGDRTDTQYF
15,TRBJ2-5,TRBV27,TRBD1,many,CASSTQQGAEETQYF
16,TRBJ2-3,TRBV4-1,NA,many,CASSQSSRLTADTQYF
14,TRBJ2-5,TRBV28,TRBD1,NA,CASRAPQGAETQYF
13,TRBJ2-7,TRBV18,TRBD2,many,CASSPGTNYEQYF